This TCR beta chain is from a study of T-cell reconstitution after alpha-beta-depleted transplantation in children. The study, taken as a whole, reports: Several hundred expanded graft clones reportedly gave rise to the alpha-beta T cells present about two months after transplant. The main origin of T-cell counts and diversity one year after transplant was newly produced T cells. Surviving recipient T cells and thymic progenitors accounted for the high day-60 TCRbeta diversity observed in some patients.

This clonotype turned up a few times. Its antigen is not known. This CDR3 is built from 15 residues. Trimming removed 8 bases from V and 6 bases from J, with 20 bases in between. Germline CDR1 MGHDK, CDR2 SYGVNS. Preparing the TCRbeta library involved the use of unique molecular identifiers. TCRdb fed the PCR reads into MiXCR, producing one record per CDR3 protein. Of 500,000 to 750,000 distinct CDR3 sequences listed, 10% to 15% were seen once; the top ten hold around 2.2%. The chain has TRBV25-1 and TRBJ2-1; no reliable D call. The material was PBMCs, mostly from graft donor cells, obtained 360 days after TCRalphabeta/CD19-depleted stem cell transplant. This sequence was found in a male patient younger than 18 who had a stem cell transplant for acute myeloid leukemia, so the T cells may come from the graft donor. The CDR3: CASRSGPPSSNEQFF. CDR3 DNA sequence: TGTGCCAGCCGAAGTGGGCCCCCCTCAAGCAATGAGCAGTTCTTC.